This passage covers 30 T cell receptor beta chains from one sample sequenced in a study of shared clonotypes between healthy human individuals. Sequencing used immunoSEQ multiplex PCR; TCRdb keeps in-frame clones, though not all of them. Here the sample spans roughly 640,000 clones, roughly 97% being singletons. The sequenced sample consisted of naive CD4+ T cells sorted from blood. Described subset: CD45RA+ positively selected. The receptor set was obtained from a woman younger than 45 in good health.

This chain connects TRBV5-1 to TRBJ2-1, with D maybe TRBD2 (7 bases). V was trimmed by 1 base and J by 12 bases, leaving 20 bases between them. The CDR3 has 15 residues. CDR1 is SGHRS, CDR2 YFSETQ, per germline. CDR3 sequence (DNA): TGCGCCAGCAGCTTGACGGGGGGCAGGGACTTTGTGCAGTTCTTC. Amino acid sequence: CASSLTGGRDFVQFF. The whole variable domain, remainder taken from reference TRBV5-1 and TRBJ2-1, is KAGVTQTPRYLIKTRGQQVTLSCSPISGHRSVSWYQQTPGQGLQFLFEYFSETQRNKGNFPGRFSGRQFSNSRSEMNVSTLELGDSALYLCASSLTGGRDFVQFFGPGTRLTVL.

The V call is TRBV5-1, the J call TRBJ2-5; 8 positions agree with TRBD1. This CDR3 is 15 amino acids long. From germline, CDR1 is SGHRS and CDR2 YFSETQ. V lost 2 bases, J lost 5 bases, and 8 bases stayed unmatched. CDR3 protein: CASSFRQGLRETQYF. The CDR3 nucleotides are TGCGCCAGCAGCTTCCGACAGGGGCTTCGGGAGACCCAGTACTTC.

The V gene is TRBV28, the J gene TRBJ2-7; 9 positions agree with TRBD1. Germline trimming cut 7 bases from V and 7 bases from J; bases unmatched to any gene: 11. CDR3 size: 14 residues. Germline lookup yields CDR1 MDHEN and CDR2 SYDVKM. The CDR3 DNA sequence: TGTGCCAGCACCGTGGGACAGGGTTCTGGTGAGCAGTACTTC. Translation: CASTVGQGSGEQYF.

The V gene is TRBV9, the J gene TRBJ2-3; TRBD1 might be the D (6 bases). The CDR3 loop spans 16 amino acids. Per germline, CDR1 SGDLS and CDR2 YYNGEE. V was clipped by 3 bases and J by 1 base, with 15 bases between them. CDR3 bases: TGTGCCAGCAGCGGGCTACAGGGAGAGGGCACAGATACGCAGTATTTT. Translated, it gives CASSGLQGEGTDTQYF.

The chain carries TRBV27 and TRBJ1-1; D remains unclear. Trimming left V 0 bases short and J 0 bases short, with 17 bases between. This CDR3 region has 18 residues. CDR1 MNHEY and CDR2 SMNVEV come from the germline V gene (reference sequence). The CDR3 DNA follows: TGTGCCAGCAGTTTATCGACAACCGGGCCCCTAATGAACACTGAAGCTTTCTTT. This translates into CASSLSTTGPLMNTEAFF.

This chain uses TRBV7-2 with TRBJ1-1, with a tentative D call TRBD1 (6 bases). The CDR3 has 13 amino acids. Trimming took off 5 bases at V and 6 bases at J, with 13 bases between the two ends. Germline CDR1 SGHTA, CDR2 FQGNSA. The CDR3 DNA sequence: TGTGCCAGCAGCACCCAGGGGATCGCTGAAGCTTTCTTT. It yields the protein CASSTQGIAEAFF.

The rearrangement links TRBV6-6 to TRBJ1-1; D perhaps matches TRBD1 (5 bases). V was pared by 4 bases and J by 1 base, with 10 bases between. Germline V lookup: CDR1 MNHNY, CDR2 SVGAGI (reference sequence). The CDR3 spans 14 residues. The CDR3 sequence is CASSSVGRNTEAFF. The CDR3 DNA reads TGTGCCAGCAGTTCGGTGGGGCGGAACACTGAAGCTTTCTTT.

The rearrangement uses TRBV25-1 and TRBJ2-2; no clear D. Germline V gene data show CDR1 as MGHDK and CDR2 as SYGVNS. Trimming shortened V by 6 bases and J by 3 bases, and 8 bases separated the two germline ends. This CDR3 has 13 amino acids. The CDR3 loop reads CASRGWDTGELFF. The DNA for the CDR3 is TGTGCCAGCAGGGGCTGGGACACCGGGGAGCTGTTTTTT.

V and J are TRBV11-2 and TRBJ2-1, with a tentative D call TRBD1 (5 bases). The V end lost 4 bases, the J end lost 4 bases, and 8 bases lay between the germline ends. Germline V gives CDR1 SGHAT, CDR2 FQNNGV. This CDR3 contains 13 residues. CDR3 DNA: TGTGCCAGCAGCTCCAGGGCTTACAATGAGCAGTTCTTC. It translates to CASSSRAYNEQFF.

The sample holds one count of this clone. CDR3 loop: CAWSPGRAGELFF. The CDR3, as DNA: TGTGCCTGGAGCCCCGGTCGGGCCGGGGAGCTGTTTTTT. The chain has TRBV30 and TRBJ2-2, with no clear D. Germline CDR1 reads GTSNPN; CDR2 reads SVGIG (reference sequence). V lost 3 bases, J lost 6 bases, and 11 bases lay in between. This CDR3 region has 13 residues. The full variable domain, in which reference TRBV30 and TRBJ2-2 provide the parts outside the CDR3, is SQTIHQWPATLVQPVGSPLSLECTVEGTSNPNLYWYRQAAGRGLQLLFYSVGIGQISSEVPQNLSASRPQDRQFILSSKKLLLSDSGFYLCAWSPGRAGELFFGEGSRLTVL.

V gene TRBV11-2 combines with J gene TRBJ2-3; D ambiguous. CDR1 and CDR2 (germline): SGHAT, FQNNGV. The V and J ends lost 5 bases and 1 base respectively, with 10 bases between them. This CDR3 region has 14 residues. CDR3 DNA sequence: TGTGCCAGCAGCCCCCCCCCGGGCACAGATACGCAGTATTTT. It encodes CASSPPPGTDTQYF.

V usage is TRBV4-1 and J usage is TRBJ2-5, with D unclear. CDR3 size: 13 residues. Germline V gives CDR1 MGHRA, CDR2 YSYEKL. V was trimmed by 1 base and J by 5 bases, leaving 8 bases between them. CDR3 loop: CASSQGPTETQYF. In DNA, the CDR3 is TGCGCCAGCAGCCAAGGGCCCACGGAGACCCAGTACTTC.

The J gene is TRBJ1-1, the V gene TRBV27, with D maybe TRBD1 (6 bases). V was trimmed by 7 bases and J by 1 base, leaving 19 bases between them. The length of the CDR3 is 16 residues. CDR1 and CDR2 from the germline V gene are MNHEY and SMNVEV (reference sequence). CDR3 nucleotides: TGTGCCAGCATCGCATGGGGGCGTGGGGGGAACACTGAAGCTTTCTTT. Translating it yields CASIAWGRGGNTEAFF.

The V call is TRBV6-6, the J call TRBJ1-4; D remains unclear. This CDR3 has 16 amino acids. In germline, CDR1 is MNHNY, CDR2 SVGAGI (reference sequence). The V and J ends lost 2 bases and 5 bases respectively, with 15 bases between them. The CDR3 reads CASSYPPDRGNEKLFF. The CDR3 coding sequence is TGTGCCAGCAGTTACCCCCCCGACCGAGGCAATGAAAAACTGTTTTTT.

This clone occurred once. The V call is TRBV11-2, the J call TRBJ2-2; D may correspond to TRBD1 or TRBD2 (6 bases each). Germline loops: CDR1 SGHAT, CDR2 FQNNGV. The V and J ends lost 0 bases and 8 bases respectively, with 19 bases between them. The CDR3 contains 17 residues. CDR3 residues: CASSLDIPGAIVGELFF. The CDR3 coding sequence is TGTGCCAGCAGCTTAGATATCCCGGGGGCCATCGTGGGGGAGCTGTTTTTT. The full variable domain, its missing parts supplied by reference TRBV11-2 and TRBJ2-2, is EAGVAQSPRYKIIEKRQSVAFWCNPISGHATLYWYQQILGQGPKLLIQFQNNGVVDDSQLPKDRFSAERLKGVDSTLKIQPAKLEDSAVYLCASSLDIPGAIVGELFFGEGSRLTVL.

This clone was seen only a few times. The CDR3 protein is CASSHRGLSYGYTF. The CDR3 bases are TGTGCCAGTAGTCACAGGGGCCTCTCCTATGGCTACACCTTC. The V gene is TRBV19, the J gene TRBJ1-2; TRBD1 agrees at 7 bases. V trimming: 5 bases; J trimming: 4 bases; junction bases outside the gene matches: 7. CDR3 size: 14 residues. Per the germline V gene, CDR1 is LNHDA and CDR2 is SQIVND (reference sequence).

This chain uses TRBV5-1 with TRBJ2-1; 14 nucleotides line up with TRBD2. The germline gives CDR1 SGHRS, CDR2 YFSETQ. The ends lost 2 bases at V and 7 bases at J; junction bases unmatched: 5. CDR3 length: 16 residues. CDR3 sequence (DNA): TGCGCCAGCAGCTTATTGACTAGCGGGAGGGGGAATGAGCAGTTCTTC. Translated, it gives CASSLLTSGRGNEQFF.

This clone was found once. The genes are TRBV5-1 and TRBJ2-2; D ambiguous. This CDR3 comprises 14 residues. Per the germline V gene, CDR1 is SGHRS and CDR2 is YFSETQ. Trimming cost V 4 bases and J 0 bases, with 7 bases left between them. CDR3 residues: CASSPDPNTGELFF. The DNA of the CDR3 is TGCGCCAGCAGCCCGGACCCGAACACCGGGGAGCTGTTTTTT.

CDR3 amino acids: CASSLSPDSYNEQFF. CDR3 DNA: TGTGCCAGCAGTTTATCCCCTGATTCCTACAATGAGCAGTTCTTC. The chain recombines TRBV28 with TRBJ2-1; no reliable D call. The CDR3 spans 15 residues. The V gene's germline CDR1 is MDHEN and CDR2 SYDVKM. Deletions cut 1 base from V and 1 base from J, with 8 bases between.

The V gene is TRBV5-1, the J gene TRBJ2-3; the D is unclear. The CDR3 sequence is 14 residues long. Trimming shortened V by 7 bases and J by 2 bases, and 14 bases separated the two germline ends. The V gene's germline CDR1 is SGHRS and CDR2 YFSETQ. CDR3 region: CASLGPRLTDTQYF. As DNA, the CDR3 is TGCGCCAGCCTCGGTCCCAGGCTCACAGATACGCAGTATTTT.

This clone was recorded a few times. The chain has TRBV11-2 and TRBJ2-2; 7 nucleotides align to TRBD2. Losses at the gene ends were 2 bases for V and 1 base for J; bases not matched to a gene: 1. The CDR3 has 15 amino acids. Germline V gives CDR1 SGHAT, CDR2 FQNNGV. This CDR3 is CASSLSGMNTGELFF. In DNA form, the CDR3 reads TGTGCCAGCAGCTTAAGCGGGATGAACACCGGGGAGCTGTTTTTT.

This clone showed up just once. This sequence joins TRBV18 and TRBJ1-2; D gene unclear. CDR1 is KGHSH and CDR2 is LQKENI in the germline V gene. CDR3 length equals 14 residues. Trimming pared 3 bases from V and 8 bases from J, leaving 16 bases between. CDR3 DNA: TGTGCCAGCTCACCCCCCGAGTCGAGGCGCGGCTACACCTTC. Encoded protein: CASSPPESRRGYTF.

This clone showed up just a few times. The gene calls are TRBV2 and TRBJ1-5; weak D call: TRBD1 (5 bases). CDR1 and CDR2 from the germline V gene are SNHLY and FYNNEI. There are 14 residues in the CDR3. V shed 6 bases and J shed 7 bases, with 16 bases lying between them. The CDR3 is CASRGDPQDQPQHF. CDR3 DNA sequence: TGTGCCAGCAGAGGGGACCCCCAGGACCAGCCCCAGCATTTT.

The chain is built from TRBV5-8 and TRBJ1-5; weak D call: TRBD1 (6 bases). The CDR3 covers 19 residues. Germline V gene data show CDR1 as SGHTS and CDR2 as YDEGEE. Trimming pared 2 bases from V and 0 bases from J, leaving 21 bases between. The chain's CDR3 is CASSFYPGRTDYSNQPQHF. The CDR3 region has the DNA TGTGCCAGCAGCTTTTATCCGGGACGGACAGATTATAGCAATCAGCCCCAGCATTTT. The full variable domain, with the rest looked up from reference TRBV5-8 and TRBJ1-5, is EAGVTQSPTHLIKTRGQQATLRCSPISGHTSVYWYQQALGLGLQFLLWYDEGEERNRGNFPPRFSGRQFPNYSSELNVNALELEDSALYLCASSFYPGRTDYSNQPQHFGDGTRLSIL.

This chain uses TRBV29-1 with TRBJ2-5, with TRBD2 matching over 10 bases. The better agreement between TRBJ2-7 and the DNA end casts doubt on the J call. Per germline, CDR1 SQVTM and CDR2 ANQGSEA. This CDR3 comprises 12 residues. The CDR3 bases are TGCAGCGTTGAGACTAGCGGGTACGAGCAGTACTTC. Its protein product is CSVETSGYEQYF.

This chain connects TRBV9 to TRBJ2-3; 7 positions agree with TRBD2. Trimming cost V 0 bases and J 6 bases; bases outside gene matches: 10. Germline-derived CDR1 and CDR2 are SGDLS and YYNGEE. This CDR3 comprises 16 residues. The DNA for the CDR3 is TGTGCCAGCAGCGTAGCTACGGGCGGGAGTATCGATACGCAGTATTTT. It encodes CASSVATGGSIDTQYF.

The J gene is TRBJ2-7, the V gene TRBV27; D unresolved. The length of the CDR3 is 15 residues. V gave up 2 bases and J gave up 1 base, with 12 bases separating them. CDR1 MNHEY and CDR2 SMNVEV come from the germline V gene (reference sequence). The CDR3 here is CASSLGNSLSYEQYF. CDR3 bases: TGTGCCAGCAGTTTAGGAAACAGTCTATCCTACGAGCAGTACTTC.

V usage is TRBV28 and J usage is TRBJ1-1; the D gene is possibly TRBD1 (6 bases). V lost 6 bases to trimming and J lost 6 bases, with 20 bases between them. Germline V CDR1 and CDR2: MDHEN, SYDVKM. The CDR3 sequence is 15 residues long. CDR3 sequence reads: CASRLTQGFIAEAFF. The CDR3 DNA reads as TGTGCCAGCAGGCTCACACAGGGTTTTATTGCTGAAGCTTTCTTT.

The genes are TRBV7-2 and TRBJ2-5; 8 nucleotides line up with TRBD1. Germline CDR1 and CDR2: SGHTA and FQGNSA. V shed 4 bases and J 3 bases; nucleotides not matched to a gene: 4. The CDR3 consists of 14 residues. CDR3: CASSYGDRKETQYF. As DNA, the CDR3 is TGTGCCAGCAGCTATGGGGACAGGAAAGAGACCCAGTACTTC. Full variable domain (outside the CDR3, taken from reference TRBV7-2 and TRBJ2-5): GAGVSQSPSNKVTEKGKDVELRCDPISGHTALYWYRQSLGQGLEFLIYFQGNSAPDKSGLPSDRFSAERTGGSVSTLTIQRTQQEDSAVYLCASSYGDRKETQYFGPGTRLLVL.

The CDR3 DNA sequence: TGTGCCAGCAGTCCCCGACGGGTGTATGGCTACACCTTC. It encodes CASSPRRVYGYTF. The chain recombines TRBV27 with TRBJ1-2; D unresolved. The CDR3 has 13 amino acids. Germline lookup yields CDR1 MNHEY and CDR2 SMNVEV (reference sequence). V lost 5 bases and J lost 5, with 12 bases in between.